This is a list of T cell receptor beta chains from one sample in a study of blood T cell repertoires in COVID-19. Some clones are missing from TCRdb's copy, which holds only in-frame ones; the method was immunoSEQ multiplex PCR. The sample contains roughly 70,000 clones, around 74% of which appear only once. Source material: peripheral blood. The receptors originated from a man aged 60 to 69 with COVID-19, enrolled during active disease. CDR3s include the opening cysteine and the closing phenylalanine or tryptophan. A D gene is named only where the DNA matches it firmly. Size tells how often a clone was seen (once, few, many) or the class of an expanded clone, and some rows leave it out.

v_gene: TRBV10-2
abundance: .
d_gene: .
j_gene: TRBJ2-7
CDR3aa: CASSLDSTYEQYF
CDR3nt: TGCGCCAGCAGTCTCGACTCAACCTACGAGCAGTACTTC

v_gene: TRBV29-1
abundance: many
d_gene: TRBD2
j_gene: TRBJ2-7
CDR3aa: CSVAETSGRNEQYF
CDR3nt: TGCAGCGTTGCTGAGACTAGCGGGAGAAACGAGCAGTACTTC

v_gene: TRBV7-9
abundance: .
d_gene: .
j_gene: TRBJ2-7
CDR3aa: CASSTWGVEDYEQYF
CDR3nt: TGTGCCAGCAGCACATGGGGGGTTGAAGACTACGAGCAGTACTTC

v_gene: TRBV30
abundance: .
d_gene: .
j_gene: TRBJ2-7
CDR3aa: CAWSPSGSYEQYF
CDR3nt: TGTGCCTGGAGTCCATCAGGTTCCTACGAGCAGTACTTC

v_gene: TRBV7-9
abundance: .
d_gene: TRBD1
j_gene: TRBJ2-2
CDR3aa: CASSRGTGNTGELFF
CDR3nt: TGTGCCAGCAGCAGGGGGACAGGGAACACCGGGGAGCTGTTTTTT

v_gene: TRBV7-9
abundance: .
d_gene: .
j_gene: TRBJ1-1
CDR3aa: CASSLGTAEGAFF
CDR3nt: TGTGCCAGCAGCTTGGGCACCGCCGAGGGAGCTTTCTTT

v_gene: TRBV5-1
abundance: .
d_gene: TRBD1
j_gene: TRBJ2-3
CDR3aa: CASSGGQQGDTQYF
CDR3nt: TGCGCCAGCAGCGGGGGACAGCAGGGAGATACGCAGTATTTT

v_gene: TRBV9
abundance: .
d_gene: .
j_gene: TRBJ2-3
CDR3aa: CASSRGQLSTDTQYF
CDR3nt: TGTGCCAGTTCCCGGGGACAACTAAGCACAGATACGCAGTATTTT

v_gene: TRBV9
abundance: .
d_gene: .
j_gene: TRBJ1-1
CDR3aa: CASSSRTDPNTEAFF
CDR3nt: TGTGCCAGCAGCTCCCGGACAGACCCGAACACTGAAGCTTTCTTT

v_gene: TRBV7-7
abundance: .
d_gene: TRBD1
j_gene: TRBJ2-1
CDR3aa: CASSADREGEQFF
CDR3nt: TGTGCCAGCAGCGCCGACAGGGAAGGTGAGCAGTTCTTC

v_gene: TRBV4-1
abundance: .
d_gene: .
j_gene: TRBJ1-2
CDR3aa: CASSQDSYGYTF
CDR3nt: TGCGCCAGCAGCCAAGACAGCTATGGCTACACCTTC

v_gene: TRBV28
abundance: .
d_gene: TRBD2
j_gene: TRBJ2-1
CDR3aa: CASSVSGGGDEQFF
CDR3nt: TGTGCCAGCAGTGTCAGCGGGGGGGGAGATGAGCAGTTCTTC

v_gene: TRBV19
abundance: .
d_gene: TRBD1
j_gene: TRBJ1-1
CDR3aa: CASSMGQTNTEAFF
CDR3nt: TGTGCCAGTAGTATGGGACAGACGAACACTGAAGCTTTCTTT

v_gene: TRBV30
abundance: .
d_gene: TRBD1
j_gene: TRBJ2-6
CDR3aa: CAGDRGSSGANVLTF
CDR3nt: TGTGCCGGGGACAGGGGGTCTTCTGGGGCCAACGTCCTGACTTTC

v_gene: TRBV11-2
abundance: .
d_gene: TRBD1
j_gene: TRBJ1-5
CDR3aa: CASSQDRGLFQPQHF
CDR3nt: TGTGCCAGCAGCCAGGACAGGGGATTGTTTCAGCCCCAGCATTTT

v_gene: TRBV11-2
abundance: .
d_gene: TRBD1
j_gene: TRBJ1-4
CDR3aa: CASSPDRGREKLFF
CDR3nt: TGTGCCAGCAGCCCCGACAGGGGGCGAGAAAAACTGTTTTTT

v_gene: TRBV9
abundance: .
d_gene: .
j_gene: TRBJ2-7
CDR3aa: CASSVGGSSIQQYF
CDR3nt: TGTGCCAGCAGCGTAGGAGGCAGTTCAATTCAGCAGTACTTC

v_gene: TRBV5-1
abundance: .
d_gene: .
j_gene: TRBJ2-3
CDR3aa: CASRIGRGFADTQYF
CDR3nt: TGCGCCAGCAGGATTGGGAGGGGGTTCGCAGATACGCAGTATTTT

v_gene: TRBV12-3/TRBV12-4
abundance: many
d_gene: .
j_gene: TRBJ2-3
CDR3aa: CASTLSGDYTQYF
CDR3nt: TGTGCCAGCACTCTCTCAGGGGATTATACGCAGTATTTT

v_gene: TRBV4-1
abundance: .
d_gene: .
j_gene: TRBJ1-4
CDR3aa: CASSQAAGTTNEKLFF
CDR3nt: TGCGCCAGCAGCCAAGCGGCAGGGACAACTAATGAAAAACTGTTTTTT

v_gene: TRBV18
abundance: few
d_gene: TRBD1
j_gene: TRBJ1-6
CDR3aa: CASSLQGAASPLHF
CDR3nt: TGTGCCAGCTCACTTCAGGGGGCTGCATCACCCCTCCACTTT

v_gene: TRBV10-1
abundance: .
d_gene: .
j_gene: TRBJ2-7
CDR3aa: CAIRAGGSYEQYF
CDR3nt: TGCGCCATTAGGGCAGGGGGGAGCTACGAGCAGTACTTC

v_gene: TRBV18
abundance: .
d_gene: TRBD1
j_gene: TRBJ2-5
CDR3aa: CASSPPTGGRETQYF
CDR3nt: TGTGCCAGCTCACCGCCTACAGGGGGTAGAGAGACCCAGTACTTC

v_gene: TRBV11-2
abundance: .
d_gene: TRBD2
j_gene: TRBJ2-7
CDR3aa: CASSLLRLAGVHEQYF
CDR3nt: TGTGCCAGCAGCCTCCTTCGACTAGCGGGAGTCCACGAGCAGTACTTC

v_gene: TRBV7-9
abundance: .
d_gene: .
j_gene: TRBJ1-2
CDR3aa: CASGLSVRVNYGYTF
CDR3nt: TGTGCCAGCGGCCTTTCGGTTCGGGTTAACTATGGCTACACCTTC

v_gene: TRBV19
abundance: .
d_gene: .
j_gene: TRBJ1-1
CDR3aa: CASSIGAGWNTEAFF
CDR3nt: TGTGCCAGTAGTATTGGGGCAGGTTGGAACACTGAAGCTTTCTTT

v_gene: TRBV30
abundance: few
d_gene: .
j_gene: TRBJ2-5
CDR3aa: CAWRGVGGTQYF
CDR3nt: TGTGCCTGGAGGGGTGTGGGGGGGACCCAGTACTTC